This TCR beta chain was found in a study of CD8 T cells in ankylosing spondylitis. Study results and limitations: Blood of patients with ankylosing spondylitis appeared to be characterized by a TCR beta motif of roughly eight highly homologous variants.

Using its own MiXCR run on the 5' RACE reads, TCRdb lists one record per CDR3 protein. Among fewer than 500,000 distinct CDR3 sequences listed, around 22% were seen once. A note on this clonotype: What it recognizes is unknown.

Sequencing was carried out using blood, either unsorted or a sorted T cell fraction (not recorded which). This clonotype originated in a male donor with ankylosing spondylitis.

DNA of the CDR3: TGTGCCAGCAGCAGGGACAGTCAGACAGATACGCAGTATTTT. Translation: CASSRDSQTDTQYF. The genes are TRBV7-2 and TRBJ2-3; TRBD1 agrees at 7 bases. CDR3 size: 14 residues. Germline V lookup: CDR1 SGHTA, CDR2 FQGNSA. V gave up 5 bases and J gave up 3 bases; unmatched junction bases: 5.